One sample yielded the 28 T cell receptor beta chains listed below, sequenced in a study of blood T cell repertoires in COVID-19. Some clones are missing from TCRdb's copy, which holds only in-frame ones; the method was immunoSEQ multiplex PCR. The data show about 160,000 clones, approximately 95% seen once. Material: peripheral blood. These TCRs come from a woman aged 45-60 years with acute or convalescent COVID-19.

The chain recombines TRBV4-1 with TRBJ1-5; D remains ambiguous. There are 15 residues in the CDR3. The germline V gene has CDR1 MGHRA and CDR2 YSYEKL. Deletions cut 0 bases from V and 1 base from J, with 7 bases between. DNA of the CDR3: TGCGCCAGCAGCCAAGATTGGCAGAGCAATCAGCCCCAGCATTTT. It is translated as CASSQDWQSNQPQHF.

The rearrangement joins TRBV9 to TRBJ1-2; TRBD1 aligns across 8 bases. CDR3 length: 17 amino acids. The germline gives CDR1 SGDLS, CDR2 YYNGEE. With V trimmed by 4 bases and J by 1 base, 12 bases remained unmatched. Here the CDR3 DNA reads TGTGCCAGCAGCCTAACCGGGACAGGCCCCTTTAACTATGGCTACACCTTC. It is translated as CASSLTGTGPFNYGYTF. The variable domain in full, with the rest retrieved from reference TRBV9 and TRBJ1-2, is DSGVTQTPKHLITATGQRVTLRCSPRSGDLSVYWYQQSLDQGLQFLIQYYNGEERAKGNILERFSAQQFPDLHSELNLSSLELGDSALYFCASSLTGTGPFNYGYTFGSGTRLTVV.

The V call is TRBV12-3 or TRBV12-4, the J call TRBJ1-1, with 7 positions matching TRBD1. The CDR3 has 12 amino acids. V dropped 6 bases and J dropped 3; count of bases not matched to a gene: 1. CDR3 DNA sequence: TGTGCCAGCAGGACAGGGTACACTGAAGCTTTCTTT. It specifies CASRTGYTEAFF.

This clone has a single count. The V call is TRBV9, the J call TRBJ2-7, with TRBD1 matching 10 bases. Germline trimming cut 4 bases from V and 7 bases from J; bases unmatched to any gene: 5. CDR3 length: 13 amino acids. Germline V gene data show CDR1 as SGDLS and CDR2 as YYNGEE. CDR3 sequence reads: CASSPDRGLEQYF. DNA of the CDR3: TGTGCCAGCAGCCCTGACAGGGGGCTTGAGCAGTACTTC.

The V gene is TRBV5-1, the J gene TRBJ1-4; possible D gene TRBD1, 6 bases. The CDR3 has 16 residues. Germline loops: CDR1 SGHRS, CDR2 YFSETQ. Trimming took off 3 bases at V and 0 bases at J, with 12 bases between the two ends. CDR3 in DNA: TGCGCCAGCAGCTCCGGGACATCGTCAACTAATGAAAAACTGTTTTTT. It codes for CASSSGTSSTNEKLFF.

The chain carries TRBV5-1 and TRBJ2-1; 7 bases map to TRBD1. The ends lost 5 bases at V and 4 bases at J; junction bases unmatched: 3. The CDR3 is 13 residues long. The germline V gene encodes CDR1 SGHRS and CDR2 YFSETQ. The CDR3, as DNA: TGCGCCAGCAGGGGGGACAGATACAATGAGCAGTTCTTC. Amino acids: CASRGDRYNEQFF.

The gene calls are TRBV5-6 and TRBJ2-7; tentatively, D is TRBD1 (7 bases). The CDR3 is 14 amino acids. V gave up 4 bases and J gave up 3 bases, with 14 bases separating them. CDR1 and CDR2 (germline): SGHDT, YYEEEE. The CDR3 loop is CASSPDRRGYEQYF. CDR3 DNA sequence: TGTGCCAGCAGCCCGGACAGGAGGGGCTACGAGCAGTACTTC.

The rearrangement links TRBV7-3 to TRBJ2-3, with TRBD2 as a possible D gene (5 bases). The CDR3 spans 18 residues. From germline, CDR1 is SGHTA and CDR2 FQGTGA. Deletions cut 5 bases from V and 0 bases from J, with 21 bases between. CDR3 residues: CASSPGGRERRSTDTQYF. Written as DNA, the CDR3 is TGTGCCAGCAGCCCGGGTGGTCGAGAGAGGAGGAGCACAGATACGCAGTATTTT.

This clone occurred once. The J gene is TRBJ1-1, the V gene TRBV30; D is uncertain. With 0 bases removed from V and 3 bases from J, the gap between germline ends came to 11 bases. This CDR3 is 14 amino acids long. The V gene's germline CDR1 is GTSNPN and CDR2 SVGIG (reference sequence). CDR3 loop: CAWSVSRRDTEAFF. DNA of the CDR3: TGTGCCTGGAGTGTAAGTCGGCGGGACACTGAAGCTTTCTTT.

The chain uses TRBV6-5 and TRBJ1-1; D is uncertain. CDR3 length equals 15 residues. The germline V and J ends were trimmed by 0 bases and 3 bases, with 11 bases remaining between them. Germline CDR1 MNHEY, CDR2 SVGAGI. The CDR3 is CASSYSVIDYTEAFF. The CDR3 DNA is TGTGCCAGCAGTTACTCGGTTATTGACTACACTGAAGCTTTCTTT.

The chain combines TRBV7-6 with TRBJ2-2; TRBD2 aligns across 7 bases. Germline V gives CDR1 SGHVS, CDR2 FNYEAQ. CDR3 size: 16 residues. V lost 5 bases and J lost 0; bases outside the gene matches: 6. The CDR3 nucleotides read TGTGCCAGCAGCCCAGGGAGGGACGCGAACACCGGGGAGCTGTTTTTT. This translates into CASSPGRDANTGELFF.

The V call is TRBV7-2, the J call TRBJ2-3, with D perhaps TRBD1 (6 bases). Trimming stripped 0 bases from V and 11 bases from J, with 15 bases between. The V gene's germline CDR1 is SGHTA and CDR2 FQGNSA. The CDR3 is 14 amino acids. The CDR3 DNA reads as TGTGCCAGCAGCTTAGCGGGGGCTCGAGAGGGGCAGTATTTT. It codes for CASSLAGAREGQYF.

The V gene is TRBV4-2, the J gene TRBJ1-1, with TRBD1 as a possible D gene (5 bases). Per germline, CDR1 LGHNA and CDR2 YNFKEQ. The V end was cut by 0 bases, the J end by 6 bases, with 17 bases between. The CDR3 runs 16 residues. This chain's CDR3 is CASSQDEAGKGPEAFF. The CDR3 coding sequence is TGTGCCAGCAGCCAAGATGAGGCAGGGAAGGGGCCTGAAGCTTTCTTT.

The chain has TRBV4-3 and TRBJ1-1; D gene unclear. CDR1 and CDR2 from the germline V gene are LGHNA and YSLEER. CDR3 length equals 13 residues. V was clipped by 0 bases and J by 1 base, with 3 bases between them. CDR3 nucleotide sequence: TGCGCCAGCAGCCAAGAGCGGAACACTGAAGCTTTCTTT. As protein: CASSQERNTEAFF.

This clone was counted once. CDR3 residues: CASSLGLAQPQHF. The CDR3, as DNA: TGTGCCAGCAGTTTAGGGTTAGCTCAGCCCCAGCATTTT. The rearrangement joins TRBV12-3 or TRBV12-4 to TRBJ1-5; D call uncertain. The CDR3 is 13 residues long. The germline V and J ends were trimmed by 1 base and 6 bases, with 7 bases remaining between them.

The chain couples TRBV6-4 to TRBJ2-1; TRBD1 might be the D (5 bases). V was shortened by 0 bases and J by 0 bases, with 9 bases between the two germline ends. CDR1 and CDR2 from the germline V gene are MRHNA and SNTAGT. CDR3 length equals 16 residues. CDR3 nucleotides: TGTGCCAGCAGTGACTCTCGACAGAGCTCCTACAATGAGCAGTTCTTC. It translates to CASSDSRQSSYNEQFF.

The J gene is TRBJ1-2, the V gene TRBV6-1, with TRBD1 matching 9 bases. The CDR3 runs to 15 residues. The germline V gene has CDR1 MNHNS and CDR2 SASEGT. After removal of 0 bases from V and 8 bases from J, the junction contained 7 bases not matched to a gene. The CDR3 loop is CASSEAGTGRGGYTF. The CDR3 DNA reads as TGTGCCAGCAGTGAAGCTGGGACAGGGCGTGGAGGCTACACCTTC.

The CDR3 region is CASSIGGEQIQYF. The CDR3, as DNA: TGTGCCAGTAGTATCGGCGGAGAGCAGATACAGTACTTC. The chain joins TRBV19 to TRBJ2-7; D unresolved. The CDR3 runs 13 residues. The V end lost 3 bases, the J end lost 10 bases, and 16 bases lay between the germline ends. The V gene's germline CDR1 is LNHDA and CDR2 SQIVND (reference sequence).

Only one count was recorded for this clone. The CDR3 sequence is CASSVDGGGGIYEQYF. The DNA for the CDR3 is TGTGCCAGCAGCGTAGACGGGGGCGGGGGCATCTACGAGCAGTACTTC. The rearrangement links TRBV9 to TRBJ2-7; weak D call: TRBD2 (7 bases). Deletions cut 0 bases from V and 3 bases from J, with 16 bases between. CDR3 length: 16 residues. CDR1 SGDLS and CDR2 YYNGEE come from the germline V gene. Using reference TRBV9 and TRBJ2-7 for the parts outside the CDR3, the full variable domain is DSGVTQTPKHLITATGQRVTLRCSPRSGDLSVYWYQQSLDQGLQFLIQYYNGEERAKGNILERFSAQQFPDLHSELNLSSLELGDSALYFCASSVDGGGGIYEQYFGPGTRLTVT.

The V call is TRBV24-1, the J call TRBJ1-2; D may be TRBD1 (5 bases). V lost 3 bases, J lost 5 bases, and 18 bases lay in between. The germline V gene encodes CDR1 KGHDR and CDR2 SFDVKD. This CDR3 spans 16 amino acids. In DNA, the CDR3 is TGTGCCACCAGTGATCTACAGACAGAAAATGTGTATGGCTACACCTTC. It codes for CATSDLQTENVYGYTF.

CDR3 amino acids: CASSFLRGGTGELFF. The CDR3 nucleotides read TGTGCCAGCAGCTTCCTACGGGGAGGCACCGGGGAGCTGTTTTTT. The gene calls are TRBV5-6 and TRBJ2-2, with D possibly matching TRBD2 (6 bases). CDR1 SGHDT and CDR2 YYEEEE come from the germline V gene. Trimming removed 2 bases at V and 4 bases at J, with 12 bases between. The CDR3 consists of 15 residues.

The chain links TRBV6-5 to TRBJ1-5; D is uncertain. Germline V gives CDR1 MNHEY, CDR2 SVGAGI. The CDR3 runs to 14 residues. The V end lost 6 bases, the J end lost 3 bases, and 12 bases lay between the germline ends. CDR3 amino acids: CASSRRGNNQPQHF. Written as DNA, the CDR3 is TGTGCCAGCAGCAGACGGGGTAACAATCAGCCCCAGCATTTT.

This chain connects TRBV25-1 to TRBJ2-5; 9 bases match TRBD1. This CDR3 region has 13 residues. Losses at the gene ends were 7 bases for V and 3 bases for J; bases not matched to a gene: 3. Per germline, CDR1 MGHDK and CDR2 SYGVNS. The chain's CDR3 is CASTRTGEETQYF. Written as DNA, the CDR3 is TGTGCCAGCACGAGGACAGGGGAAGAGACCCAGTACTTC.

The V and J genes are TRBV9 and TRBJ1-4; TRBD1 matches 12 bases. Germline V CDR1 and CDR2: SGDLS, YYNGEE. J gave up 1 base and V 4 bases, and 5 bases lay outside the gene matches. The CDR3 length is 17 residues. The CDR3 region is CASSRGTGGGTNEKLFF. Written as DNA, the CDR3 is TGTGCCAGCAGCCGCGGGACAGGGGGCGGAACTAATGAAAAACTGTTTTTT.

The CDR3: CASSKGQTPYEQYF. CDR3 nucleotide sequence: TGTGCCAGCAGCAAGGGACAGACCCCCTACGAGCAGTACTTC. This rearrangement joins TRBV7-9 to TRBJ2-7, with 7 bases that match TRBD1. CDR1 and CDR2 (germline): SEHNR, FQNEAQ (reference sequence). The ends lost 5 bases at V and 2 bases at J; junction bases unmatched: 6. CDR3 length equals 14 residues.

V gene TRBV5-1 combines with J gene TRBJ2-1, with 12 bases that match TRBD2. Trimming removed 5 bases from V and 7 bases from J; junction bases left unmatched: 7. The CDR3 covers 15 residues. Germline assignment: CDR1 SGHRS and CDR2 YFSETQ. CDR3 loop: CASRLTSGRNNEQFF. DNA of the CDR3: TGCGCCAGCAGACTAACTAGCGGGAGGAATAATGAGCAGTTCTTC.

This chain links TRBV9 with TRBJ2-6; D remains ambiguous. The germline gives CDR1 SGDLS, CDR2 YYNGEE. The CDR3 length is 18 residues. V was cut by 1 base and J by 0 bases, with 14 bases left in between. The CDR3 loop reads CASSVTQAALSGANVLTF. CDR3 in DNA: TGTGCCAGCAGCGTAACCCAGGCCGCTCTCTCTGGGGCCAACGTCCTGACTTTC.

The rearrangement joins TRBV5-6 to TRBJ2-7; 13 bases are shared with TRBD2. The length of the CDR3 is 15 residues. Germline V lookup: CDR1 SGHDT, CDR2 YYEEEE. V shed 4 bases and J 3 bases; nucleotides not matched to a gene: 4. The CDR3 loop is CASSRTSGSYYEQYF. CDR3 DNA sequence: TGTGCCAGCAGCCGGACTAGCGGGAGCTACTACGAGCAGTACTTC. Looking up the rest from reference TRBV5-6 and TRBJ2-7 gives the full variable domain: DAGVTQSPTHLIKTRGQQVTLRCSPKSGHDTVSWYQQALGQGPQFIFQYYEEEERQRGNFPDRFSGHQFPNYSSELNVNALLLGDSALYLCASSRTSGSYYEQYFGPGTRLTVT.